This is a list of T cell receptor beta chains from one sample in a study of neurological immune-mediated disorders. TCRdb used MiXCR to reprocess the 5' RACE reads, holding one entry per CDR3 protein. Altogether more than 50,000 distinct CDR3 sequences are present, over 10% being singletons, with the ten largest covering less than 2%. Sequenced: PBMCs. Receptor source: a man between 60 and 70 years old in good health. The conserved cysteine and the conserved F or W are not part of the CDR3 here. The order of the fields is D gene, clone size, V gene, J gene, CDR3 protein. A D gene is named only where the DNA matches it firmly. The size entry is marked missing in some rows and otherwise reads once, few, many or a size class.

.	many	TRBV5-1	TRBJ2-3	ASSLQGGVRNTDTQY
TRBD1	many	TRBV6-5	TRBJ1-5	ASRPGGGSKQPQH
.	many	TRBV12-3/TRBV12-4	TRBJ2-6	ASSLWGAGANVLT
.	many	TRBV4-3	TRBJ2-3	ASSPQAGLTPDTQY
.	many	TRBV29-1	TRBJ2-5	SVDGQTETQY
TRBD1	.	TRBV6-5	TRBJ2-7	ASSRDRARGEQY
.	many	TRBV12-3/TRBV12-4	TRBJ1-5	ASSSPGLEAQH
.	many	TRBV4-3	TRBJ1-5	ASSQDTGNNQPQH
.	.	TRBV7-9	TRBJ2-4	ASSDVEDIQY
.	many	TRBV5-1	TRBJ2-2	ASSLGLSSAGELF
.	many	TRBV20-1	TRBJ1-2	SARKIPGAMTQGYT
.	many	TRBV7-2	TRBJ1-2	ASSLGPDINYGYT
.	.	TRBV10-2	TRBJ2-3	AGIVGPGDTQY
.	many	TRBV7-2	TRBJ1-4	ASSLGPSNEKLF
TRBD2	many	TRBV5-1	TRBJ2-1	ASSPGVVSGGVEEQF
TRBD1	many	TRBV6-2/TRBV6-3	TRBJ2-7	ASSWRTGSVEQY
.	many	TRBV7-9	TRBJ1-1	ASSFLGQTNTEAF
.	.	TRBV7-8	TRBJ1-6	ASSTGPTGNNSPLH
TRBD2	many	TRBV29-1	TRBJ2-1	SVRGAGARGEQF
.	many	TRBV28	TRBJ2-1	ASRKGGNPRNEQF
TRBD1	many	TRBV27	TRBJ2-3	ASSLSMRRPATGGRDTQY
TRBD2	many	TRBV7-2	TRBJ2-2	ASSLERLAGGRGGELF
.	many	TRBV5-1	TRBJ2-7	ASSLATGARYEQY
.	many	TRBV5-5	TRBJ2-5	ASSPVRGGGVYQETQY
.	many	TRBV20-1	TRBJ1-5	SASTGYSNQPQH
TRBD1	many	TRBV5-1	TRBJ2-7	ASSLGDRGVYEQY
.	.	TRBV5-1	TRBJ2-3	TSSFDRSTDTQY
.	many	TRBV7-6	TRBJ2-1	ASSLAGTPNEQF
.	many	TRBV13	TRBJ1-5	ASSLGRNPQH
TRBD2	many	TRBV9	TRBJ2-1	ASSPSTSASFRNEQF
.	many	TRBV29-1	TRBJ1-5	SVGGMGNQPQH
.	many	TRBV7-2	TRBJ1-1	ASSLGGVSNTEAF
.	.	TRBV6-5	TRBJ1-1	ASSTIRLNTEAF
.	many	TRBV5-6	TRBJ2-3	ASSRADTQY
.	many	TRBV28	TRBJ1-1	ASSFRFTEAF
.	many	TRBV5-1	TRBJ2-7	ASSLGGYYEQY
TRBD1	many	TRBV5-1	TRBJ2-7	ASSRGGTGGNEQY
TRBD2	many	TRBV12-3/TRBV12-4	TRBJ2-3	ASTPLAADTQY
.	many	TRBV9	TRBJ2-7	ASSPDVQASYEQY
.	many	TRBV6-5	TRBJ2-7	ASSLRGIGEQY
.	many	TRBV27	TRBJ2-2	ASSFLNRGELF
.	many	TRBV9	TRBJ1-6	ASSGSGAGRSSPLH
TRBD1	many	TRBV28	TRBJ1-2	ASSSTGDLGGYT
.	many	TRBV5-1	TRBJ1-2	ASSSDGDYGYT
.	many	TRBV21-1	TRBJ2-7	ASSPRTGDTEQY
TRBD1	many	TRBV2	TRBJ1-4	ASSEAGGTAGEKLF
.	many	TRBV5-5	TRBJ2-3	ASSLRDTQY
.	many	TRBV5-6	TRBJ1-4	ASSWGATGILNEKLF
.	.	TRBV20-1	TRBJ1-5	SVPVQGFEPQH
.	.	TRBV6-2/TRBV6-3	TRBJ1-1	ASSRERMNTEAF
TRBD1	many	TRBV7-6	TRBJ2-1	ASSLSGGRHNEQF
.	many	TRBV5-5	TRBJ1-4	ASSLAGTPNEKLF
TRBD2	many	TRBV7-2	TRBJ2-3	ASSARASGGTDTQY
TRBD1	.	TRBV7-9	TRBJ1-1	ASSLGDRALNNEAF
TRBD1	many	TRBV12-3/TRBV12-4	TRBJ1-2	ASSFGTGGGYT
.	many	TRBV28	TRBJ2-5	ASSFNGDAETQY